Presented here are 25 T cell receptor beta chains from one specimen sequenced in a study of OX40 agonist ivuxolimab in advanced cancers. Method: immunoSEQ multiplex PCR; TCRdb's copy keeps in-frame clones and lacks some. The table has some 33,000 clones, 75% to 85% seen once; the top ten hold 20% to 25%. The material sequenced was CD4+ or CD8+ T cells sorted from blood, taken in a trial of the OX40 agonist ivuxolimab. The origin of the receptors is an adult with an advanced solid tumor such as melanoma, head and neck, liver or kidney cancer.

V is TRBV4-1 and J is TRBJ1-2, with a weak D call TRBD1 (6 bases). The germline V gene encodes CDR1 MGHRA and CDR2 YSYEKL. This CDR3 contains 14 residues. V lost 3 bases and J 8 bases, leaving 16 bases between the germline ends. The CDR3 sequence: CASSHPTGFPGYTF. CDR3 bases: TGCGCCAGCAGCCACCCTACAGGGTTCCCGGGCTACACCTTC.

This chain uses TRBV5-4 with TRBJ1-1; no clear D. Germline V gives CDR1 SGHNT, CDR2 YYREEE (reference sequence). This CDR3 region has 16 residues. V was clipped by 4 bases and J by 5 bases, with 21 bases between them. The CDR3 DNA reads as TGTGCCAGCAGCCTTTATCGTAGCCGGGGATGGACTGAAGCTTTCTTT. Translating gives CASSLYRSRGWTEAFF.

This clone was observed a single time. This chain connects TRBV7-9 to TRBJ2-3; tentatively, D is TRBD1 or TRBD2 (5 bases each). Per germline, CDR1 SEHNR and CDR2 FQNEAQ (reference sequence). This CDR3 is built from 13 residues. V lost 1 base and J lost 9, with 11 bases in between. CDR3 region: CASSLVLGETQYF. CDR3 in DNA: TGTGCCAGCAGCTTAGTTTTGGGGGAGACGCAGTATTTT.

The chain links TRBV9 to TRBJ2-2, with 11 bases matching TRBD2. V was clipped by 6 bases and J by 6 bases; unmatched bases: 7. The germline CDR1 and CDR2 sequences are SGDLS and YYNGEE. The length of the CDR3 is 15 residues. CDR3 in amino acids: CASTETSGSPGELFF. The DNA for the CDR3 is TGTGCCAGCACCGAAACTAGCGGGAGTCCCGGGGAGCTGTTTTTT.

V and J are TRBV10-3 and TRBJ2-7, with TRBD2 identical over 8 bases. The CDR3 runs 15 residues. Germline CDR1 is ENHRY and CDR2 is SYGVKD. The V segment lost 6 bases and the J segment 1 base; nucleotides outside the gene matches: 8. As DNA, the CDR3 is TGTGCCATCAGACCTAGCGGGTCTATATCCTACGAGCAGTACTTC. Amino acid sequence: CAIRPSGSISYEQYF.

The CDR3 loop reads CASSRSRGTGELFF. Written as DNA, the CDR3 is TGTGCCAGCAGCCGTTCACGGGGCACCGGGGAGCTGTTTTTT. This chain joins TRBV11-2 and TRBJ2-2, with D maybe TRBD2 (5 bases). The CDR3 length is 14 residues. CDR1 is SGHAT and CDR2 is FQNNGV in the germline V gene. V gave up 5 bases and J gave up 4 bases, with 11 bases separating them.

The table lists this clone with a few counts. CDR3 nucleotides: TGTGCCAGCAGCCGCAGTCATGGCTATGGCTACACCTTC. Translated, it gives CASSRSHGYGYTF. The genes are TRBV5-4 and TRBJ1-2, with D hard to call. The germline CDR1 and CDR2 sequences are SGHNT and YYREEE (reference sequence). V was shortened by 4 bases and J by 4 bases, with 11 bases between the two germline ends. This CDR3 region has 13 residues. Supplemented by reference TRBV5-4 and TRBJ1-2, the full variable domain reads ETGVTQSPTHLIKTRGQQVTLRCSSQSGHNTVSWYQQALGQGPQFIFQYYREEENGRGNFPPRFSGLQFPNYSSELNVNALELDDSALYLCASSRSHGYGYTFGSGTRLTVV.

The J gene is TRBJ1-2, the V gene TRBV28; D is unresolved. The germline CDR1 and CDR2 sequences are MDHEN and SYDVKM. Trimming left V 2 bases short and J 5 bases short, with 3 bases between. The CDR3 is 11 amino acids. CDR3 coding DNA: TGTGCCAGCAGTTTACAATATGGCTACACCTTC. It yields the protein CASSLQYGYTF.

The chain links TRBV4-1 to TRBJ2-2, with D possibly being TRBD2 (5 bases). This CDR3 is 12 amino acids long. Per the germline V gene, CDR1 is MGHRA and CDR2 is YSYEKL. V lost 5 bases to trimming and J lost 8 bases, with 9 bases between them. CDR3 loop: CASSYSGGELFF. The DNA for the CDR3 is TGCGCCAGCAGCTATTCGGGGGGGGAGCTGTTTTTT.

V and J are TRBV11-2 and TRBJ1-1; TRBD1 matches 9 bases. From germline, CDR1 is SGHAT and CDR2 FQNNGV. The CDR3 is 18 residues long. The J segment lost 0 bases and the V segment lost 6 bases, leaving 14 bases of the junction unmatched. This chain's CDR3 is CASSLSSGQGLMNTEAFF. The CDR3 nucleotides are TGTGCCAGCAGTTTATCTTCCGGACAGGGGCTTATGAACACTGAAGCTTTCTTT.

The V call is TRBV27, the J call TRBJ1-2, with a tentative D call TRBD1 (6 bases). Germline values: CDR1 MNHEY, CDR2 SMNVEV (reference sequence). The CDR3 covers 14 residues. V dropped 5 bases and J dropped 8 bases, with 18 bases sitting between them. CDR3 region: CASSLGGTPRGYTF. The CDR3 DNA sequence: TGTGCCAGCAGTCTTGGGGGCACCCCCAGGGGCTACACCTTC.

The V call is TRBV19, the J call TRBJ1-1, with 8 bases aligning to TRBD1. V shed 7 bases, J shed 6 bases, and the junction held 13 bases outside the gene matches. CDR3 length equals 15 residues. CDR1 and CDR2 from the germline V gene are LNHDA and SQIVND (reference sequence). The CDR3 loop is CASTDRGGMVAEAFF. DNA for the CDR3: TGTGCCAGTACCGACAGGGGCGGCATGGTCGCTGAAGCTTTCTTT.

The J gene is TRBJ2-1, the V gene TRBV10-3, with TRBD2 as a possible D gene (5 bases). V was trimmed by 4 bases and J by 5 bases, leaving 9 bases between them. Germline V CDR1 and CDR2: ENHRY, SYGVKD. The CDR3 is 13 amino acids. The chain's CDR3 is CAISARTDNEQFF. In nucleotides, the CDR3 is TGTGCCATCAGTGCCCGGACTGACAATGAGCAGTTCTTC.

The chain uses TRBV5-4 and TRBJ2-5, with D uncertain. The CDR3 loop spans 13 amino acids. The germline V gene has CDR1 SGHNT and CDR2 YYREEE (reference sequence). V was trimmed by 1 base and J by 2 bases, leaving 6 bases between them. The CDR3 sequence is CASSLPVQETQYF. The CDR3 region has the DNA TGTGCCAGCAGCTTGCCAGTTCAAGAGACCCAGTACTTC.

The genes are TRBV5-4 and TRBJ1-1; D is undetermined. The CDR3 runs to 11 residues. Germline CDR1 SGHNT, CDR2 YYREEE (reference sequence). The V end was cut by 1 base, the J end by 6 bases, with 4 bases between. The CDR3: CASSLLSEAFF. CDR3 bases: TGTGCCAGCAGCTTGTTATCTGAAGCTTTCTTT.

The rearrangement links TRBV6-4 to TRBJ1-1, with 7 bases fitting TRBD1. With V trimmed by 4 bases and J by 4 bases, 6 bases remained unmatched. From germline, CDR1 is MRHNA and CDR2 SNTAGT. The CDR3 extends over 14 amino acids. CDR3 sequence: CASSAETGLTEAFF. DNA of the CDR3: TGTGCCAGCAGTGCCGAGACAGGGCTCACTGAAGCTTTCTTT.

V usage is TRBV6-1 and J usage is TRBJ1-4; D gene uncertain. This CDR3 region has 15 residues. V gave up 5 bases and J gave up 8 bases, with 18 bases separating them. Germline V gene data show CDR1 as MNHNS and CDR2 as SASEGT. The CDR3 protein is CASSLLTGLGEKLFF. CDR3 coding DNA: TGTGCCAGCAGTCTTTTAACCGGCCTGGGCGAAAAACTGTTTTTT.

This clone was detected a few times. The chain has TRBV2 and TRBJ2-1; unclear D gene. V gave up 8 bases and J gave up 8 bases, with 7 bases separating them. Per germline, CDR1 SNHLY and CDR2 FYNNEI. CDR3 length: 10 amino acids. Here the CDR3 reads CASGSYEQFF. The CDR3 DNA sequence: TGTGCCAGCGGCTCATATGAGCAGTTCTTC.

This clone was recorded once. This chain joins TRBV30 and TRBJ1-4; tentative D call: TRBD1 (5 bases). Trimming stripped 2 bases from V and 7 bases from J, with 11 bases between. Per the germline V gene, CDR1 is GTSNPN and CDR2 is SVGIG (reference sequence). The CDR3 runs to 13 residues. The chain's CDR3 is CAWSLGLSEKLFF. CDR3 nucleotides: TGTGCCTGGAGTCTGGGGCTAAGTGAAAAACTGTTTTTT.

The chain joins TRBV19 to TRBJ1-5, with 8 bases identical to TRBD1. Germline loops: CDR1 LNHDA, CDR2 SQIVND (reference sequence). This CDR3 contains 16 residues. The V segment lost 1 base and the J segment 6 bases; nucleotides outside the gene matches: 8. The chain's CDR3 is CASSIGYRGSGQPQHF. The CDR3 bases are TGTGCCAGTAGTATAGGGTACAGGGGGTCGGGTCAGCCCCAGCATTTT.

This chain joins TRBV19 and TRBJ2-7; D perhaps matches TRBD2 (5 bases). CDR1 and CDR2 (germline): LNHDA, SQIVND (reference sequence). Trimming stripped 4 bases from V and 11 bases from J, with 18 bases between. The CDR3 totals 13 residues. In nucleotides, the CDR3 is TGTGCCAGTAGTAAGTCCCCTGGACGAGGGAAGTACTTC. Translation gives CASSKSPGRGKYF.

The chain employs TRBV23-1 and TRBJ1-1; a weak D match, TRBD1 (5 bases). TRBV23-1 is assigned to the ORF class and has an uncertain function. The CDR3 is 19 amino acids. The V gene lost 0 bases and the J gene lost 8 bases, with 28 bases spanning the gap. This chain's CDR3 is CASSQSWVSYGALTTEAFF. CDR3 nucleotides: TGCGCCAGCAGTCAATCGTGGGTTTCGTACGGGGCGCTGACGACCGAAGCTTTCTTT.

The CDR3 nucleotides read TGTGCCAGCAGTACGGGTAGCGGGAGCGACTACGAGCAGTACTTC. As protein: CASSTGSGSDYEQYF. V is TRBV28 and J is TRBJ2-7; TRBD2 matches 9 bases. The CDR3 is made up of 15 amino acids. V shed 5 bases and J 3 bases; nucleotides not matched to a gene: 8. The germline V gene encodes CDR1 MDHEN and CDR2 SYDVKM.

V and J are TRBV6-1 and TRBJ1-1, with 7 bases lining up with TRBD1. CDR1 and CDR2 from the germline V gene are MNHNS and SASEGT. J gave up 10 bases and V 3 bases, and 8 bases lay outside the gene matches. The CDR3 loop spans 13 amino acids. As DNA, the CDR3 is TGTGCCAGCAGTGAGAACAGGGGAAGGGTAGCTTTCTTT. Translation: CASSENRGRVAFF.

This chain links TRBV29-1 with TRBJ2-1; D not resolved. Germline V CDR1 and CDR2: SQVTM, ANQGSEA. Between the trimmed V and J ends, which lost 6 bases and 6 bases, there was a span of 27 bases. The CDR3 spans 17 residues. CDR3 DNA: TGCAGCGTAACCCGGTCCCCCGTGAGAAGGGTAGGCAATGAGCAGTTCTTC. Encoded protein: CSVTRSPVRRVGNEQFF.